This T cell receptor (beta chain) came from a study of technical replicates of blood from a few donors. A note on this clone: Other DNA sequences in this specimen translate into the identical CDR3.

Germline CDR1 reads LGHNA; CDR2 reads YSLEER. This CDR3 comprises 16 residues. V was trimmed by 0 bases and J by 1 base, leaving 10 bases between them. Generated by immunoSEQ multiplex PCR, the TCRdb table keeps only in-frame clones and is missing some. The table lists around 56,000 clones, 90% to 95% of them singletons. V usage is TRBV4-3 and J usage is TRBJ2-1, with D unresolved. The specimen sequenced was PBMCs. This receptor was identified in a human donor in good health. Some clones in this sample may be carry-over from other donors' samples. In DNA, the CDR3 is TGCGCCAGCAGCCAAGATCGAGGTAGTTCCTACAATGAGCAGTTCTTC. Translating gives CASSQDRGSSYNEQFF.